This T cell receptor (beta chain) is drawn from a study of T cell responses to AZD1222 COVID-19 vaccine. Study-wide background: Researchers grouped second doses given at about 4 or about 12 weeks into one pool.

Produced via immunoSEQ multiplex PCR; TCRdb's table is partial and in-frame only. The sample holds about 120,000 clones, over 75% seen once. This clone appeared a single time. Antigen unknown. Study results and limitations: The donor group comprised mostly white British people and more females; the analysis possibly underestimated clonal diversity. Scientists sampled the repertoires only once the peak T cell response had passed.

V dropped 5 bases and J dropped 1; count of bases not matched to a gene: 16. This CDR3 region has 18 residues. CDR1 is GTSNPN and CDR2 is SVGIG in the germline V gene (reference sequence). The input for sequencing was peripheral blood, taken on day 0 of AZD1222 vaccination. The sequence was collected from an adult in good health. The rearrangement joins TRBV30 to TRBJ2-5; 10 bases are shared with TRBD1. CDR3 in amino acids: CAWEGEGQGRGAQETQYF. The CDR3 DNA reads TGTGCCTGGGAAGGAGAGGGACAGGGGAGGGGGGCCCAAGAGACCCAGTACTTC. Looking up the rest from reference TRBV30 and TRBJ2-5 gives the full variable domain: SQTIHQWPATLVQPVGSPLSLECTVEGTSNPNLYWYRQAAGRGLQLLFYSVGIGQISSEVPQNLSASRPQDRQFILSSKKLLLSDSGFYLCAWEGEGQGRGAQETQYFGPGTRLLVL.